One sample yielded the 3 T cell receptor beta chains listed below, sequenced in a study of blood T cell repertoires in COVID-19. TCRdb keeps only in-frame clones here, not all; method: immunoSEQ multiplex PCR. The sample lists under 85,000 clones; 83% were seen once. Sequencing was performed on peripheral blood. These receptors were obtained from a man aged 25 to 40 with COVID-19, enrolled during active disease.

J is TRBJ2-3 and V is TRBV6-5; D call uncertain. Trimming left V 5 bases short and J 4 bases short, with 7 bases between. Germline V lookup: CDR1 MNHEY, CDR2 SVGAGI. This CDR3 region has 12 residues. The CDR3 sequence is CASSPISDTQYF. The CDR3 DNA sequence: TGTGCCAGCAGTCCCATTTCAGATACGCAGTATTTT.

The chain uses TRBV5-4 and TRBJ1-6; TRBD1 agrees at 8 bases. CDR1 and CDR2 (germline): SGHNT, YYREEE (reference sequence). CDR3 size: 15 residues. Unmatched junction bases numbered 7, after V lost 4 bases and J lost 7 bases. The CDR3 is CASSPNRQGNSPLHF. DNA of the CDR3: TGTGCCAGCAGCCCGAATCGACAGGGGAATTCACCCCTCCACTTT.

The J gene is TRBJ2-3, the V gene TRBV28; the D gene is possibly TRBD2 (5 bases). The germline V gene encodes CDR1 MDHEN and CDR2 SYDVKM. There are 14 residues in the CDR3. The germline V and J ends were trimmed by 4 bases and 2 bases, with 10 bases remaining between them. The CDR3 is CASSSGLSTDTQYF. The CDR3 DNA sequence: TGTGCCAGCAGTTCAGGACTTTCCACAGATACGCAGTATTTT.